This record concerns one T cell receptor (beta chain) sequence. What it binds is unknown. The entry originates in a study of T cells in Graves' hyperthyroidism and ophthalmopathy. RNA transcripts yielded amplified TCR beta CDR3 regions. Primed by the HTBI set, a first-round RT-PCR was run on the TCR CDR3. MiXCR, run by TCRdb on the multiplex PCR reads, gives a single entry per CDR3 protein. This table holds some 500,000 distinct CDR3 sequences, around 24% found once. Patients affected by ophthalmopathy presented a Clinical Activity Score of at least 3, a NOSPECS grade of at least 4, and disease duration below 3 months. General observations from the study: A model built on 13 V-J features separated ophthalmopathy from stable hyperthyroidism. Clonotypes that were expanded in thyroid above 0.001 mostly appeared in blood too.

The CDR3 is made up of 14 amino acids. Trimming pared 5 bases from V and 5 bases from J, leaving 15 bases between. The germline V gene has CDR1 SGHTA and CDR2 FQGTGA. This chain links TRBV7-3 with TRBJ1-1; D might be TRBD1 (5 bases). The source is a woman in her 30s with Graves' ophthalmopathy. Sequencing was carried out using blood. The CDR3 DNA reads TGTGCCAGCAGCCAAGTGTCAGGGAGGACTGAAGCTTTCTTT. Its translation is CASSQVSGRTEAFF.